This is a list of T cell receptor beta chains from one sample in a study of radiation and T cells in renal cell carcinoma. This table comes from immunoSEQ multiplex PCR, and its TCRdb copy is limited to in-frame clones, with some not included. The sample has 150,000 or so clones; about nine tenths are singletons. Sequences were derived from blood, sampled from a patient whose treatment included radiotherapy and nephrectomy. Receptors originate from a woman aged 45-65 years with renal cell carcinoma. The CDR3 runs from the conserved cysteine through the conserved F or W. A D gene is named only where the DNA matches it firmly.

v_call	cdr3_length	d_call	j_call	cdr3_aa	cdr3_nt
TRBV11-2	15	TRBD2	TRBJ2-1	CASSLDTGLANEQFF	TGTGCCAGCAGCTTAGATACGGGACTAGCCAATGAGCAGTTCTTC
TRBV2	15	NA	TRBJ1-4	CASKSRDGTNEKLFF	TGTGCCAGCAAGAGCAGGGACGGGACTAATGAAAAACTGTTTTTT
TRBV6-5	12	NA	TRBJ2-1	CASSNRVDEQFF	TGTGCCAGCAGTAACAGGGTGGATGAGCAGTTCTTC
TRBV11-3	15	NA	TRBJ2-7	CASSRQRRKSYEQYF	TGTGCCAGCAGCCGTCAAAGGAGGAAGTCCTACGAGCAGTACTTC
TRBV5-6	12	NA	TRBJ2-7	CASSLGAYEQYF	TGTGCCAGCAGCTTGGGTGCCTACGAGCAGTACTTC
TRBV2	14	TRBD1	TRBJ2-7	CASCSGQGIDEQYF	TGTGCCAGCTGTTCGGGACAGGGGATCGACGAGCAGTACTTC
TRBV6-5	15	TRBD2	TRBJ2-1	CASSYVLAANNEQFF	TGTGCCAGCAGTTACGTACTAGCGGCGAACAATGAGCAGTTCTTC
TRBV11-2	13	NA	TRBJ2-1	CASSSVLSGEQFF	TGTGCCAGCAGCTCGGTACTCAGCGGGGAGCAGTTCTTC
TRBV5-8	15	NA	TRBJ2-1	CASSLAGTSYNEQFF	TGTGCCAGCAGCTTGGCCGGGACATCATACAATGAGCAGTTCTTC
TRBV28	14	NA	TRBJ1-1	CASSSPGRTAEAFF	TGTGCCAGCAGTTCTCCGGGACGGACCGCTGAAGCTTTCTTT
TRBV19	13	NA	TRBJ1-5	CASLGRVHQPQHF	TGTGCCAGTCTAGGGAGGGTCCATCAGCCCCAGCATTTT